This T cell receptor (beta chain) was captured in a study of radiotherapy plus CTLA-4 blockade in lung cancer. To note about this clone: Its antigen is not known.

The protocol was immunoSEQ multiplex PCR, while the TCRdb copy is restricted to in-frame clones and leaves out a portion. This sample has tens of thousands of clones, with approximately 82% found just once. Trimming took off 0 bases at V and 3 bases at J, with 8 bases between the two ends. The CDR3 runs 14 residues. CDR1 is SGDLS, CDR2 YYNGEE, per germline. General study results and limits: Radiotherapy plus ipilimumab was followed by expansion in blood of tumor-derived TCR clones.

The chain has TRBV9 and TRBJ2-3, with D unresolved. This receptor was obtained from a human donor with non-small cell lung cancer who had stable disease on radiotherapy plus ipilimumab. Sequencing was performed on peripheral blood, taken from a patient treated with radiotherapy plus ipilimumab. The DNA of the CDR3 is TGTGCCAGCAGCGTAGCACCGGTTACAGATACGCAGTATTTT. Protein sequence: CASSVAPVTDTQYF.